A selection of T cell receptor beta chains follows, all from one sample in a study of PD-L1 blockade in urothelial cancer. The assay was immunoSEQ multiplex PCR, and TCRdb's table has in-frame clones only and misses some. Here the sample spans just under 45,000 clones, approximately 90% being singletons. The material was PBMCs, obtained around atezolizumab (anti-PD-L1) treatment. The receptors were sampled from a woman aged 55 to 70 with urothelial cancer. Each CDR3 is given with its conserved first and last residue. The D gene is left open where the match is weak. The size field is filled for only some rows; it gives once, few, many or a size class.

d_call j_call v_call clone_size cdr3_nt cdr3_aa
. TRBJ1-4 TRBV4-3 . TGCGCCAGCAGCCAAGAAGGCGGCAGGGTGGCTGAAAAACTGTTTTTT CASSQEGGRVAEKLFF
. TRBJ2-3 TRBV5-1 . TGCGCCAGCAGCTTGGCCGGGGGTATTAGGGTCACAGATACGCAGTATTTT CASSLAGGIRVTDTQYF
. TRBJ2-1 TRBV28 . TGTGCCAGCAGCCGGGACTCCGAGCAGTTCTTC CASSRDSEQFF
. TRBJ2-3 TRBV23-1 . TGCGCCAGCAGTCAAATCGAACTAGCCCTCACAGATACGCAGTATTTT CASSQIELALTDTQYF
TRBD1 TRBJ2-7 TRBV11-2 . TGTGCCAGCAGCTTAGGGGACAGGTCCTCCTACGAGCAGTACTTC CASSLGDRSSYEQYF
. TRBJ2-1 TRBV4-3 . TGCGCCAGCAGCCAAGCCTTTCTTGACAATGAGCAGTTCTTC CASSQAFLDNEQFF
TRBD1 TRBJ2-7 TRBV11-3 . TGTGCCAGCAGCTTAGGGGGGACAGGATCCTACGAGCAGTACTTC CASSLGGTGSYEQYF
. TRBJ2-1 TRBV5-4 . TGTGCCAGCAGTTATCCCAGGAGCGGAAACAATGAGCAGTTCTTC CASSYPRSGNNEQFF
. TRBJ1-1 TRBV4-1 . TGCGCCAGCAGCCAGCTGAGGGGAGGCACTGAAGCTTTCTTT CASSQLRGGTEAFF
TRBD1 TRBJ2-7 TRBV6-5 . TGTGCCAGCAGTGTACCGGGACAGGGCTACGAGCAGTACTTC CASSVPGQGYEQYF
. TRBJ2-5 TRBV12-5 . TGTGCTAGTGCCCGCGGACAATTCGAGACCCAGTACTTC CASARGQFETQYF
TRBD1 TRBJ1-2 TRBV7-9 . TGTGCCAGCAGCCCATCGGACAGGGCCCTAGGAGGCTACACCTTC CASSPSDRALGGYTF
TRBD2 TRBJ2-5 TRBV7-3 . TGTGCCAGCAGCCGAGGGGAGGGAGAGACCCAGTACTTC CASSRGEGETQYF
TRBD1 TRBJ1-6 TRBV7-6 . TGTGCCAGCAGCCGAAGACAGGGAGGTGGGTCACCCCTCCACTTT CASSRRQGGGSPLHF
TRBD1 TRBJ1-2 TRBV7-2 . TGTGCCAGCAGGCGGGACAGGAGAATTTATGGCTACACCTTC CASRRDRRIYGYTF
. TRBJ2-7 TRBV5-1 few TGCGCCAGCAGCTTGGCGCAGGGGTCTTTCTACGAGCAGTACTTC CASSLAQGSFYEQYF
. TRBJ2-7 TRBV6-5 . TGTGCCAGCAGTTACTCCAGGGGAGCCGAGCAGTACTTC CASSYSRGAEQYF
. TRBJ2-7 TRBV7-2 . TGTGCCAGCAGCTTAGTAGGTGGGGCGGCCAAATACGAGCAGTACTTC CASSLVGGAAKYEQYF
. TRBJ2-7 TRBV28 . TGTGCCAGCCGCCCCAGCTACGAGCAGTACTTC CASRPSYEQYF
. TRBJ2-3 TRBV2 . TGTGCCAGCAGCCCCACCGACAGAGGCAAAGATACGCAGTATTTT CASSPTDRGKDTQYF
TRBD2 TRBJ2-7 TRBV2 once TGTGCCAGCAGAAAGGGAGGGAAGTCCTACGAGCAGTACTTC CASRKGGKSYEQYF
. TRBJ2-2 TRBV11-3 . TGTGCCAGCAGCCCATCAACGAACACCGGGGAGCTGTTTTTT CASSPSTNTGELFF
. TRBJ1-4 TRBV5-6 . TGTGCCAGCAGCTTGGTCGACAGCCCAACTAATGAAAAACTGTTTTTT CASSLVDSPTNEKLFF
. TRBJ2-1 TRBV27 . TGTGCCAGCAGAGACTACTCCTACAATGAGCAGTTCTTC CASRDYSYNEQFF
. TRBJ2-3 TRBV5-1 . TGCGCCAGCAGCGCCTCCCCCGGGACACCAGCTTTCACAGATACGCAGTATTTT CASSASPGTPAFTDTQYF
. TRBJ2-1 TRBV27 . TGTGCCAGCAGTACCATAGGGACATACAATGAGCAGTTCTTC CASSTIGTYNEQFF
TRBD2 TRBJ2-7 TRBV7-9 once TGTGCCAGCAGCTTATTAGTAGCGGGAGACTCCTACGAGCAGTACTTC CASSLLVAGDSYEQYF
. TRBJ2-2 TRBV19 . TGTGCCAGTAGTATAGGGGCAGGGGACGGCGGGGAGCTGTTTTTT CASSIGAGDGGELFF
TRBD2 TRBJ2-5 TRBV5-6 . TGTGCCAGCAGCTTAGGACTAGCGGGGAGCCAAGAGACCCAGTACTTC CASSLGLAGSQETQYF
. TRBJ2-5 TRBV4-1 once TGCGCCAGCAGCCAAGAGGACGGGGTACAAGAGACCCAGTACTTC CASSQEDGVQETQYF
. TRBJ2-7 TRBV5-4 . TGTGCCAGCAGCCCCGGAGGGTCCTACGAGCAGTACTTC CASSPGGSYEQYF